The 12 T cell receptor beta chains below come from one sample, sequenced in a study of CD8 T cells in Susac syndrome. The authors reverse transcribed 0.5 to 1 ug RNA with random hexamers. Using its own MiXCR run on the immunoSEQ multiplex PCR reads, TCRdb lists one record per CDR3 protein. The sample has 180,000 or so distinct CDR3 sequences, around 96% seen once. The sample comprised CD4+ T cells from PBMCs. These receptors were taken from a human donor in good health.

This chain joins TRBV7-2 and TRBJ2-1; D is undetermined. Per the germline V gene, CDR1 is SGHTA and CDR2 is FQGNSA. V dropped 2 bases and J dropped 11 bases, with 16 bases sitting between them. The CDR3 is made up of 14 amino acids. CDR3 sequence reads: CASSLTRSGLKQFF. The CDR3 DNA is TGTGCCAGCAGCTTAACCCGATCTGGTCTTAAGCAGTTCTTC.

The J gene is TRBJ2-1, the V gene TRBV6-2 or TRBV6-3; TRBD1 aligns across 7 bases. Trimming at V came to 6 bases and at J to 4 bases, leaving 9 bases not matched to a gene. There are 15 residues in the CDR3. CDR1 MNHEY and CDR2 SVGEGT come from the germline V gene. CDR3 DNA: TGTGCCAGCAGATACGCAGGGGGAGCGTACAATGAGCAGTTCTTC. Translating it yields CASRYAGGAYNEQFF.

A single count supports this clonotype. The chain employs TRBV7-2 and TRBJ2-7; D possibly corresponds to TRBD1 (6 bases). V shed 2 bases and J shed 4 bases, with 12 bases lying between them. The V gene's germline CDR1 is SGHTA and CDR2 FQGNSA. The CDR3 consists of 14 residues. The CDR3 sequence is CASSLSRGEYEQYF. CDR3 in DNA: TGTGCCAGCAGCTTATCCAGGGGAGAGTACGAGCAGTACTTC.

The genes are TRBV30 and TRBJ2-7; D remains unclear. The CDR3 runs 8 residues. V shed 8 bases and J shed 4 bases, with 3 bases lying between them. The germline V gene encodes CDR1 GTSNPN and CDR2 SVGIG (reference sequence). The CDR3 bases are TGTGCCCGGTACGAGCAGTACTTC. Translating gives CARYEQYF.

The V and J genes are TRBV12-3 or TRBV12-4 and TRBJ1-5, with TRBD1 matching 10 bases. The ends lost 8 bases at V and 3 bases at J; junction bases unmatched: 7. This CDR3 region has 15 residues. DNA of the CDR3: TGTGCCAGCGGCCCGGGACAGGGGCACAATCAGCCCCAGCATTTT. It specifies CASGPGQGHNQPQHF.

On this clonotype itself: Sequence at one end of the junction differs from germline and may be a read error. The V call is TRBV4-2, the J call TRBJ1-1, with no clear D. The CDR3 is 13 amino acids. The V gene's germline CDR1 is LGHNA and CDR2 YNFKEQ. The CDR3 region has the DNA TGTGCCAGCAGCTTTCAGATGAACACTGAGGCTTTCTTT. Protein sequence: CASSFQMNTEAFF.

The chain carries TRBV20-1 and TRBJ2-1; 8 bases line up with TRBD1. Germline CDR1 and CDR2: DFQATT and SNEGSKA (reference sequence). The junction had 8 bases not matched to a gene; V was cut back by 3 bases and J by 10 bases. There are 13 residues in the CDR3. The CDR3 DNA follows: TGCAGTGCTAGCCCGACAGGGGACCAAGAGCAGTTCTTC. Residues: CSASPTGDQEQFF.

This chain links TRBV5-4 with TRBJ2-2; D may be TRBD1 (6 bases). Trimming pared 2 bases from V and 7 bases from J, leaving 15 bases between. The CDR3 totals 15 residues. The germline V gene has CDR1 SGHNT and CDR2 YYREEE (reference sequence). In DNA, the CDR3 is TGTGCCAGCAGCTTCTCCCCAGAACAGGGCGGGGAGCTGTTTTTT. It translates to CASSFSPEQGGELFF.

This CDR3 is CASSFDGSYEQYF. In DNA form, the CDR3 reads TGTGCCAGCAGCTTCGACGGCTCGTACGAGCAGTACTTC. The chain joins TRBV5-6 to TRBJ2-7; D gene ambiguous. This CDR3 region has 13 residues. V shed 2 bases and J shed 4 bases, with 10 bases lying between them. The germline V gene has CDR1 SGHDT and CDR2 YYEEEE. Full variable domain (remainder filled in from reference TRBV5-6 and TRBJ2-7): DAGVTQSPTHLIKTRGQQVTLRCSPKSGHDTVSWYQQALGQGPQFIFQYYEEEERQRGNFPDRFSGHQFPNYSSELNVNALLLGDSALYLCASSFDGSYEQYFGPGTRLTVT.

The chain joins TRBV27 to TRBJ1-2; 12 bases agree with TRBD1. The CDR3 totals 15 residues. Per germline, CDR1 MNHEY and CDR2 SMNVEV (reference sequence). V was pared by 9 bases and J by 8 bases, with 13 bases of the junction left unmatched. CDR3 nucleotides: TGTGCCAGTAGAGAGGGGACAGGGGGCTATAGCGGCTACACCTTC. This codes for CASREGTGGYSGYTF.

V gene TRBV10-3 combines with J gene TRBJ2-3; TRBD1 agrees at 7 bases. The CDR3 extends over 15 amino acids. The germline gives CDR1 ENHRY, CDR2 SYGVKD. After removal of 2 bases from V and 0 bases from J, the junction contained 2 bases not matched to a gene. CDR3 loop: CAISEPTGSTDTQYF. For the CDR3, the DNA is TGTGCCATCAGTGAGCCGACAGGGAGCACAGATACGCAGTATTTT.

This clonotype was observed a single time. The chain links TRBV7-2 to TRBJ2-7; D gene uncertain. Trimming took off 6 bases at V and 0 bases at J, with 9 bases between the two ends. CDR1 is SGHTA, CDR2 FQGNSA, per germline. The CDR3 covers 13 residues. The chain's CDR3 is CASRSSASYEQYF. The CDR3 DNA sequence: TGTGCCAGCAGATCGTCTGCCTCCTACGAGCAGTACTTC.